The clone carrying this TCR beta chain was counted only a few times. Its antigen is unidentified. TCRdb re-called the 5' RACE reads with MiXCR, one entry per CDR3 protein. The sample holds 400,000 to 550,000 distinct CDR3 sequences, 13% to 15% seen once. The source of the sample is a study of identical twins. Study-wide results and limits: Invariant cells of the MAIT and iNKT types might have partly distorted the zero-insertion analyses.

V dropped 1 base and J dropped 7 bases, with 17 bases sitting between them. The CDR3 is 16 residues long. The germline CDR1 and CDR2 sequences are KGHSH and LQKENI. The same sample was also used in a study of yellow fever vaccine responses in identical twins.

This chain joins TRBV18 and TRBJ2-1; TRBD2 might be the D (7 bases). Sample: CD4+ T cells sorted from blood. The sequence was obtained from a woman younger than 30 in good health. CDR3 region: CASSPLFAGAGNEQFF. The CDR3 bases are TGTGCCAGCTCACCACTATTCGCGGGGGCCGGTAATGAGCAGTTCTTC.